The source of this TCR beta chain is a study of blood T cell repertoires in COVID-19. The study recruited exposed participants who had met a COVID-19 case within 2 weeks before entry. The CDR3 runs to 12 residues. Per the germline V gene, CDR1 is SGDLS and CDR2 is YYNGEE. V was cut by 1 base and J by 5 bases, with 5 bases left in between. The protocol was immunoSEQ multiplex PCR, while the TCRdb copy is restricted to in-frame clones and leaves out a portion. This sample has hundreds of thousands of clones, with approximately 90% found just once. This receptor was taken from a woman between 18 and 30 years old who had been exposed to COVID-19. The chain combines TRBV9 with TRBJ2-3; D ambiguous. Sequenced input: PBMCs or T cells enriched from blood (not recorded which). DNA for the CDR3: TGTGCCAGCAGCGTATCAGGAGATACGCAGTATTTT. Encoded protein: CASSVSGDTQYF. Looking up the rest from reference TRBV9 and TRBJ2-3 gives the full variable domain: DSGVTQTPKHLITATGQRVTLRCSPRSGDLSVYWYQQSLDQGLQFLIQYYNGEERAKGNILERFSAQQFPDLHSELNLSSLELGDSALYFCASSVSGDTQYFGPGTRLTVL.